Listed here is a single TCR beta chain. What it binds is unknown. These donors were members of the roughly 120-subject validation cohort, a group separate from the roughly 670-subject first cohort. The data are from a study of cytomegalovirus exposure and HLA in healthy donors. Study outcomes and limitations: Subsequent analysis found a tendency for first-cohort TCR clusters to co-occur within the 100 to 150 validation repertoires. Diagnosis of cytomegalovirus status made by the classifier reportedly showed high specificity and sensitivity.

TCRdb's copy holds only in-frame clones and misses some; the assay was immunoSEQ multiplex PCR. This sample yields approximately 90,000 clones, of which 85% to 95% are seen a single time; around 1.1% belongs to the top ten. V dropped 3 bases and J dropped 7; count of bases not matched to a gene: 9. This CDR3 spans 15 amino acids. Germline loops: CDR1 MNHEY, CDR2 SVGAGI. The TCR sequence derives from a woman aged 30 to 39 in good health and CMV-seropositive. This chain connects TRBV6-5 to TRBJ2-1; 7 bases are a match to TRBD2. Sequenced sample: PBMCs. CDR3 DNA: TGTGCCAGCAGTTATAACCGCGGGAGATGGAATGAGCAGTTCTTC. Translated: CASSYNRGRWNEQFF.